The sample holds one count of the clone carrying this T cell receptor beta chain. V dropped 8 bases and J dropped 0; count of bases not matched to a gene: 7. The CDR3 is 14 amino acids. CDR1 and CDR2 (germline): SNHLY, FYNNEI. This entry is derived from a study of blood T cell repertoires in COVID-19. Turning to the study itself: Samples of COVID-19 (acute and convalescent) were obtained from the United States, Italy and Spain.

Under the authors' procedure: The assay estimated nucleated cells by amplifying reference gene primers. Profiling relied on immunoSEQ multiplex PCR, and the TCRdb table lists in-frame clones only, not all of them. That table gives V, J and clone size, and the DNA gave D and trimming. This sample has a few hundred thousand clones, with approximately 83% found just once. The sequenced material came from peripheral blood. The receptor comes from a woman in her thirties who had recovered from COVID-19. The V call is TRBV2, the J call TRBJ2-7, with 7 bases identical to TRBD1. The CDR3 spells CASHTRDSSYEQYF. CDR3 bases: TGTGCCAGCCATACCCGGGACAGCTCCTACGAGCAGTACTTC. Full variable domain (missing parts from reference TRBV2 and TRBJ2-7): EPEVTQTPSHQVTQMGQEVILRCVPISNHLYFYWYRQILGQKVEFLVSFYNNEISEKSEIFDDQFSVERPDGSNFTLKIRSTKLEDSAMYFCASHTRDSSYEQYFGPGTRLTVT.